Listed here are 32 T cell receptor beta chains from one sample, sequenced in a study of T cell responses to AZD1222 COVID-19 vaccine. Data came from immunoSEQ multiplex PCR; TCRdb stores just in-frame clones and leaves some out. The table shows hundreds of thousands of clones, with roughly 91% occurring only once. This material consisted of peripheral blood, taken on day 0 of MenACWY control vaccination. The receptors originated from an adult in good health.

The rearrangement links TRBV5-1 to TRBJ1-3, with a possible D match to TRBD1 (6 bases). Germline CDR1 SGHRS, CDR2 YFSETQ. The V and J ends lost 4 bases and 1 base respectively, with 15 bases between them. This CDR3 is built from 16 residues. In DNA form, the CDR3 reads TGCGCCAGCAGCCCGCAACTCGGGACATCTGGAAACACCATATATTTT. It codes for CASSPQLGTSGNTIYF.

This clone was seen only once. CDR3 in DNA: TGTGCCAGTAGAGGGACAGGTTATAGTAATGAGCAGTTCTTC. Residues: CASRGTGYSNEQFF. The rearrangement links TRBV19 to TRBJ2-1, with 8 bases matching TRBD1. J lost 7 bases, V lost 6 bases, and 8 bases had no gene match. Germline CDR1 and CDR2: LNHDA and SQIVND (reference sequence). This CDR3 has 14 residues.

The chain joins TRBV5-6 to TRBJ1-2; D possibly corresponds to TRBD1 (6 bases). The germline V and J ends were trimmed by 2 bases and 1 base, with 12 bases remaining between them. The CDR3 length is 15 residues. Germline V lookup: CDR1 SGHDT, CDR2 YYEEEE. CDR3 DNA: TGTGCCAGCAGCTTCGGGACAAGGAATAACTATGGCTACACCTTC. This codes for CASSFGTRNNYGYTF.

V is TRBV2 and J is TRBJ1-2; 7 bases line up with TRBD1. The CDR3 totals 15 residues. Trimming took 5 bases from V and 0 from J; bases not matched to a gene: 6. The V gene's germline CDR1 is SNHLY and CDR2 FYNNEI. CDR3 protein: CASSPGTVTNYGYTF. CDR3 DNA: TGTGCCAGCAGTCCCGGGACAGTAACTAACTATGGCTACACCTTC.

V gene TRBV5-4 combines with J gene TRBJ2-7, with 7 bases identical to TRBD1. Trimming cost V 5 bases and J 6 bases; bases outside gene matches: 11. The germline CDR1 and CDR2 sequences are SGHNT and YYREEE (reference sequence). The CDR3 length is 14 residues. The DNA of the CDR3 is TGTGCCAGCAGGGACTTTACAGGGGCGCTCGAGCAGTACTTC. Encoded protein: CASRDFTGALEQYF.

As for this clone: Within the sample, other DNA sequences also encode this same CDR3. The chain recombines TRBV5-1 with TRBJ1-5; TRBD1 might be the D (5 bases). The CDR3 sequence is 13 residues long. The V end was cut by 0 bases, the J end by 7 bases, with 8 bases between. CDR1 is SGHRS and CDR2 is YFSETQ in the germline V gene. The CDR3: CASSLEGTQPQHF. The CDR3 nucleotides read TGCGCCAGCAGCTTGGAGGGGACCCAGCCCCAGCATTTT.

This clone was observed once. The rearrangement joins TRBV28 to TRBJ1-5; 9 nucleotides agree with TRBD1. J was trimmed by 4 bases and V by 5 bases; bases with no gene match: 9. This CDR3 comprises 16 residues. Germline V gene sequence: CDR1 MDHEN, CDR2 SYDVKM. CDR3 loop: CASSPTRDRENQPQHF. In nucleotides, the CDR3 is TGTGCCAGCAGTCCCACCCGGGACAGGGAAAATCAGCCCCAGCATTTT.

The chain has TRBV7-8 and TRBJ2-7; 9 bases line up with TRBD1. The J segment lost 5 bases and the V segment lost 6 bases, leaving 8 bases of the junction unmatched. Germline-derived CDR1 and CDR2 are SGHVS and FQNEAQ. The CDR3 covers 14 residues. The CDR3 DNA follows: TGTGCCAGCAGTAGGACAGGGGTTATCGACGAGCAGTACTTC. This codes for CASSRTGVIDEQYF.

The chain recombines TRBV7-9 with TRBJ1-5; D not certain. The length of the CDR3 is 14 residues. V lost 4 bases to trimming and J lost 3 bases, with 10 bases between them. The V gene's germline CDR1 is SEHNR and CDR2 FQNEAQ (reference sequence). The CDR3 spells CASSSVGFNQPQHF. The CDR3 region has the DNA TGTGCCAGCAGCTCAGTCGGGTTCAATCAGCCCCAGCATTTT. Based on the CDR3 plus reference TRBV7-9 and TRBJ1-5, the full variable domain is DTGVSQNPRHKITKRGQNVTFRCDPISEHNRLYWYRQTLGQGPEFLTYFQNEAQLEKSRLLSDRFSAERPKGSFSTLEIQRTEQGDSAMYLCASSSVGFNQPQHFGDGTRLSIL.

With regard to this clone: Other nucleotide sequences from this sample produce the same CDR3. The rearrangement joins TRBV3-1 (or the pseudogene TRBV3-2) to TRBJ1-1, with D perhaps matching TRBD1 (5 bases). The CDR3 consists of 14 residues. With 1 base removed from V and 3 bases from J, the gap between germline ends came to 9 bases. Germline CDR1 is LGHDT and CDR2 is YNNKEL (reference sequence). The CDR3 spells CASSQGGRDTEAFF. CDR3 coding DNA: TGTGCCAGCAGCCAAGGGGGCCGGGACACTGAAGCTTTCTTT.

The chain couples TRBV7-2 to TRBJ1-5; TRBD1 agrees at 10 bases. In germline, CDR1 is SGHTA, CDR2 FQGNSA. The CDR3 is 15 residues long. J lost 3 bases, V lost 4 bases, and 3 bases had no gene match. The CDR3: CASSYGQGVNQPQHF. As DNA, the CDR3 is TGTGCCAGCAGCTACGGACAGGGGGTCAATCAGCCCCAGCATTTT. The full variable domain, with the rest looked up from reference TRBV7-2 and TRBJ1-5, is GAGVSQSPSNKVTEKGKDVELRCDPISGHTALYWYRQSLGQGLEFLIYFQGNSAPDKSGLPSDRFSAERTGGSVSTLTIQRTQQEDSAVYLCASSYGQGVNQPQHFGDGTRLSIL.

The gene calls are TRBV6-5 and TRBJ1-1, with D maybe TRBD1 (6 bases). This CDR3 has 14 amino acids. Germline CDR1 is MNHEY and CDR2 is SVGAGI. Trimming removed 6 bases from V and 1 base from J, with 12 bases in between. The CDR3 loop reads CASRNREGNTEAFF. The CDR3 coding sequence is TGTGCCAGCAGAAACAGGGAAGGGAACACTGAAGCTTTCTTT.

V gene TRBV27 combines with J gene TRBJ2-1, with 7 bases aligning to TRBD1. From germline, CDR1 is MNHEY and CDR2 SMNVEV (reference sequence). This CDR3 is 16 amino acids long. After removal of 6 bases from V and 2 bases from J, the junction contained 10 bases not matched to a gene. The CDR3: CASSRDRAVAYNEQFF. The CDR3 nucleotides are TGTGCCAGCAGCCGGGACAGAGCCGTAGCCTACAATGAGCAGTTCTTC.

The V and J genes are TRBV7-2 and TRBJ1-5; D gene ambiguous. There are 12 residues in the CDR3. Germline V gene lookup returns CDR1 SGHTA and CDR2 FQGNSA. The germline V and J ends were trimmed by 4 bases and 3 bases, with 4 bases remaining between them. The CDR3: CASSSNNQPQHF. CDR3 bases: TGTGCCAGCAGCTCTAACAATCAGCCCCAGCATTTT.

This clone has just one count. The gene calls are TRBV5-1 and TRBJ1-2; unclear D gene. In germline, CDR1 is SGHRS, CDR2 YFSETQ. The CDR3 sequence is 14 residues long. The V and J ends lost 4 bases and 3 bases respectively, with 13 bases between them. CDR3: CASSPTPDDYGYTF. The CDR3 DNA is TGCGCCAGCAGCCCGACGCCGGACGACTATGGCTACACCTTC. The variable domain in full, completed from reference TRBV5-1 and TRBJ1-2, reads KAGVTQTPRYLIKTRGQQVTLSCSPISGHRSVSWYQQTPGQGLQFLFEYFSETQRNKGNFPGRFSGRQFSNSRSEMNVSTLELGDSALYLCASSPTPDDYGYTFGSGTRLTVV.

In its sample, this clone was seen a few times. CDR3 protein: CASSFGGIGNTIYF. The CDR3 coding sequence is TGTGCCAGCAGTTTTGGAGGAATTGGAAACACCATATATTTT. V and J are TRBV27 and TRBJ1-3; D is undetermined. CDR1 is MNHEY, CDR2 SMNVEV, per germline (reference sequence). Trimming removed 3 bases from V and 3 bases from J, with 9 bases in between. This CDR3 contains 14 residues.

This chain links TRBV9 with TRBJ1-6; maybe TRBD1 (6 bases). The germline V gene has CDR1 SGDLS and CDR2 YYNGEE. Between the trimmed V and J ends, which lost 0 bases and 3 bases, there was a span of 13 bases. CDR3 length: 17 amino acids. In DNA form, the CDR3 reads TGTGCCAGCAGCGTAGTAGCGACAGGCATCTATAATTCACCCCTCCACTTT. It specifies CASSVVATGIYNSPLHF. Supplemented by reference TRBV9 and TRBJ1-6, the full variable domain reads DSGVTQTPKHLITATGQRVTLRCSPRSGDLSVYWYQQSLDQGLQFLIQYYNGEERAKGNILERFSAQQFPDLHSELNLSSLELGDSALYFCASSVVATGIYNSPLHFGNGTRLTVT.

The V call is TRBV6-1, the J call TRBJ2-1; 11 bases fit TRBD2. Germline loops: CDR1 MNHNS, CDR2 SASEGT. This CDR3 comprises 15 residues. With V trimmed by 6 bases and J by 8 bases, 9 bases remained unmatched. CDR3 residues: CASSSSGGPPHEQFF. CDR3 coding DNA: TGTGCCAGCAGCTCTAGCGGGGGGCCCCCCCATGAGCAGTTCTTC.

J is TRBJ1-4 and V is TRBV6-5; 9 bases map to TRBD1. Looked up from germline, CDR1 is MNHEY and CDR2 is SVGAGI. The V and J ends lost 8 bases and 8 bases, in that order; junction bases with no gene match: 9. The CDR3 covers 14 residues. As DNA, the CDR3 is TGTGCCAGCTCTGGACAGGGGCGAGGGGAAAAACTGTTTTTT. The encoded protein is CASSGQGRGEKLFF.

The rearrangement joins TRBV19 to TRBJ2-3; no clear D. The CDR3 sequence is 13 residues long. The germline V gene encodes CDR1 LNHDA and CDR2 SQIVND (reference sequence). V was clipped by 5 bases and J by 6 bases, with 12 bases between them. The DNA for the CDR3 is TGTGCCAGTAGTTGGGCCCGGTGGGATACGCAGTATTTT. Translated, it gives CASSWARWDTQYF.

The V call is TRBV3-1 (or the pseudogene TRBV3-2), the J call TRBJ2-7; 7 positions match TRBD1. Germline CDR1 reads LGHDT; CDR2 reads YNNKEL (reference sequence). The CDR3 has 14 residues. The trim removed 5 bases at V and 5 bases at J, leaving 9 bases unmatched. DNA for the CDR3: TGTGCCAGCAGCTCAGACAGGGTGCTTAACGAGCAGTACTTC. Translating gives CASSSDRVLNEQYF.

This clone has more than one count but fewer than ten. The gene calls are TRBV19 and TRBJ1-5, with unresolved D. Looked up from germline, CDR1 is LNHDA and CDR2 is SQIVND (reference sequence). This CDR3 is built from 15 residues. The V end was cut by 7 bases, the J end by 0 bases, with 13 bases between. The CDR3 DNA follows: TGTGCCAGTAAAAGCACAGATTATAGCAATCAGCCCCAGCATTTT. Translation: CASKSTDYSNQPQHF.

The chain links TRBV18 to TRBJ1-3; possibly TRBD1 for D (5 bases). Trimming took off 4 bases at V and 2 bases at J, with 18 bases between the two ends. CDR1 and CDR2 from the germline V gene are KGHSH and LQKENI. The CDR3 extends over 17 amino acids. The CDR3 loop is CASSRAGHIRAGNTIYF. The CDR3 bases are TGTGCCAGCTCACGGGCAGGACACATAAGGGCTGGAAACACCATATATTTT. Together with reference TRBV18 and TRBJ1-3, the CDR3 gives the full variable domain: NAGVMQNPRHLVRRRGQEARLRCSPMKGHSHVYWYRQLPEEGLKFMVYLQKENIIDESGMPKERFSAEFPKEGPSILRIQQVVRGDSAAYFCASSRAGHIRAGNTIYFGEGSWLTVV.

The chain couples TRBV5-1 to TRBJ1-1; possibly TRBD1 for D (5 bases). The CDR3 sequence is 13 residues long. Germline V gene sequence: CDR1 SGHRS, CDR2 YFSETQ. V lost 2 bases and J lost 1, with 6 bases in between. CDR3 region: CASSFGGNTEAFF. CDR3 nucleotides: TGCGCCAGCAGCTTTGGGGGGAACACTGAAGCTTTCTTT. Looking up the rest from reference TRBV5-1 and TRBJ1-1 gives the full variable domain: KAGVTQTPRYLIKTRGQQVTLSCSPISGHRSVSWYQQTPGQGLQFLFEYFSETQRNKGNFPGRFSGRQFSNSRSEMNVSTLELGDSALYLCASSFGGNTEAFFGQGTRLTVV.

V is TRBV5-6 and J is TRBJ1-2; weak D call: TRBD1 (6 bases). Germline V gene lookup returns CDR1 SGHDT and CDR2 YYEEEE. V was shortened by 4 bases and J by 3 bases, with 13 bases between the two germline ends. The CDR3 runs 14 residues. The DNA for the CDR3 is TGTGCCAGCAGCCCTCCGGGGGGCCACTATGGCTACACCTTC. Translating gives CASSPPGGHYGYTF.

This sequence joins TRBV28 and TRBJ1-5; D possibly corresponds to TRBD1 (5 bases). Germline CDR1 MDHEN, CDR2 SYDVKM. Trimming removed 8 bases from V and 5 bases from J, with 13 bases in between. The CDR3 is made up of 13 amino acids. CDR3 DNA sequence: TGTGCCAGCTATAGGGGCGCGGATCAGCCCCAGCATTTT. Amino acid sequence: CASYRGADQPQHF.

The V and J genes are TRBV7-9 and TRBJ1-2; no definite D call. Trimming cost V 5 bases and J 5 bases, with 18 bases left between them. This CDR3 region has 15 residues. CDR1 and CDR2 from the germline V gene are SEHNR and FQNEAQ (reference sequence). This CDR3 reads CASSPNPPQGYGYTF. The CDR3 region has the DNA TGTGCCAGCAGCCCCAACCCCCCCCAAGGGTATGGCTACACCTTC.

The gene calls are TRBV29-1 and TRBJ1-1; 8 nucleotides agree with TRBD1. The CDR3 contains 13 residues. Per germline, CDR1 SQVTM and CDR2 ANQGSEA. J was trimmed by 1 base and V by 6 bases; bases with no gene match: 4. Written as DNA, the CDR3 is TGCAGCGTGAGGGACAGGCCGAACACTGAAGCTTTCTTT. Translated: CSVRDRPNTEAFF.

The rearrangement links TRBV28 to TRBJ1-2; 7 nucleotides line up with TRBD1. V lost 6 bases and J lost 4; bases outside the gene matches: 8. The CDR3 is 14 amino acids. The germline V gene has CDR1 MDHEN and CDR2 SYDVKM. The CDR3 is CASSSLDRFYGYTF. CDR3 in DNA: TGTGCCAGCAGCTCCCTGGACAGGTTCTATGGCTACACCTTC.

The chain is built from TRBV18 and TRBJ1-1; D may be TRBD1 (6 bases). This CDR3 comprises 14 residues. Germline CDR1 reads KGHSH; CDR2 reads LQKENI. V gave up 5 bases and J gave up 0 bases, with 10 bases separating them. The CDR3 here is CASSLAGVNTEAFF. The CDR3 DNA follows: TGTGCCAGCTCATTGGCAGGGGTGAACACTGAAGCTTTCTTT.

The J gene is TRBJ2-5, the V gene TRBV2, with D unresolved. Germline lookup yields CDR1 SNHLY and CDR2 FYNNEI. This CDR3 contains 15 residues. V lost 1 base and J lost 4, with 13 bases in between. This chain's CDR3 is CASSEEAPIRETQYF. Here the CDR3 DNA reads TGTGCCAGCAGTGAAGAGGCTCCAATACGAGAGACCCAGTACTTC.

V usage is TRBV30 and J usage is TRBJ1-1, with 7 bases lining up with TRBD1. Germline V lookup: CDR1 GTSNPN, CDR2 SVGIG (reference sequence). The V gene end was trimmed by 3 bases and the J gene end by 7 bases; junction bases not matched to a gene: 2. The CDR3 runs 11 residues. CDR3 loop: CAWRRDSEAFF. The CDR3 bases are TGTGCCTGGAGGCGGGACAGTGAAGCTTTCTTT.